The 15 T cell receptor beta chains given below trace back to one sample, sequenced in a study of cytomegalovirus exposure and HLA in healthy donors. Both 60 Vbeta primers and 13 Jbeta primers went into the PCR. The method was immunoSEQ multiplex PCR; TCRdb's version includes in-frame clones alone and lacks a portion of them. The sample includes 100,000 to 150,000 clones, about 84% of them seen just once. Source material: PBMCs. These receptors came from a man between 40 and 49 years old in good health and CMV-seronegative.

V and J are TRBV19 and TRBJ2-7; 7 positions match TRBD2. The junction had 8 bases not matched to a gene; V was cut back by 3 bases and J by 6 bases. This CDR3 has 14 amino acids. The germline CDR1 and CDR2 sequences are LNHDA and SQIVND (reference sequence). The CDR3 bases are TGTGCCAGTAGTATTATCAGTGGGGGGGGCGAGCAGTACTTC. The encoded protein is CASSIISGGGEQYF.

This clone was found once. The genes are TRBV19 and TRBJ2-5, with TRBD1 as a possible D gene (6 bases). CDR1 LNHDA and CDR2 SQIVND come from the germline V gene (reference sequence). This CDR3 comprises 13 residues. V gave up 0 bases and J gave up 5 bases, with 7 bases separating them. CDR3 DNA: TGTGCCAGTAGTATAGAGGGGGCTGAGACCCAGTACTTC. This translates into CASSIEGAETQYF.

The V gene is TRBV19, the J gene TRBJ2-7; a possible D gene is TRBD1 (6 bases). Deletions cut 5 bases from V and 4 bases from J, with 12 bases between. This CDR3 has 13 residues. The germline V gene encodes CDR1 LNHDA and CDR2 SQIVND (reference sequence). The DNA of the CDR3 is TGTGCCAGTAGTTTCGGACAGAAGTACGAGCAGTACTTC. It specifies CASSFGQKYEQYF.

The V gene is TRBV5-1, the J gene TRBJ2-1, with 10 bases identical to TRBD2. The germline CDR1 and CDR2 sequences are SGHRS and YFSETQ. The CDR3 is made up of 15 amino acids. The junction had 8 bases not matched to a gene; V was cut back by 5 bases and J by 6 bases. CDR3 residues: CASRPLAGKFNEQFF. CDR3 bases: TGCGCCAGCAGGCCACTAGCGGGGAAGTTCAATGAGCAGTTCTTC.

J is TRBJ2-1 and V is TRBV7-9, with TRBD1 as a possible D gene (6 bases). V dropped 5 bases and J dropped 8 bases, with 16 bases sitting between them. Germline loops: CDR1 SEHNR, CDR2 FQNEAQ (reference sequence). The CDR3 has 14 amino acids. The DNA of the CDR3 is TGTGCCAGCAGCCAACGGACAGTGCCCGATGAGCAGTTCTTC. Translating gives CASSQRTVPDEQFF.

The chain joins TRBV11-2 to TRBJ1-3; no firm D call. The CDR3 extends over 13 amino acids. V gave up 5 bases and J gave up 3 bases, with 8 bases separating them. The germline V gene encodes CDR1 SGHAT and CDR2 FQNNGV. CDR3 amino acids: CASSGRVGNTIYF. CDR3 coding DNA: TGTGCCAGCAGCGGCCGGGTTGGAAACACCATATATTTT.

The rearrangement uses TRBV19 and TRBJ1-6; D is unclear. CDR1 is LNHDA, CDR2 SQIVND, per germline (reference sequence). V was shortened by 5 bases and J by 0 bases, with 11 bases between the two germline ends. The length of the CDR3 is 16 residues. The CDR3: CASSAGSSSYNSPLHF. CDR3 DNA sequence: TGTGCCAGTAGTGCGGGGTCAAGCTCCTATAATTCACCCCTCCACTTT.

The chain links TRBV7-9 to TRBJ1-1; D remains ambiguous. V was shortened by 4 bases and J by 1 base, with 7 bases between the two germline ends. The CDR3 spans 13 residues. Per germline, CDR1 SEHNR and CDR2 FQNEAQ (reference sequence). The CDR3 region is CASSSDWNTEAFF. For the CDR3, the DNA is TGTGCCAGCAGCTCGGACTGGAACACTGAAGCTTTCTTT.

The chain combines TRBV9 with TRBJ2-3; the match to TRBD2 covers 13 bases. This CDR3 has 17 residues. V was pared by 3 bases and J by 6 bases, with 10 bases of the junction left unmatched. Germline V gives CDR1 SGDLS, CDR2 YYNGEE. CDR3 DNA: TGTGCCAGCAGCGCCGCACTAGCGGGGGGGATCGTCGATACGCAGTATTTT. Its protein product is CASSAALAGGIVDTQYF.

This chain links TRBV10-3 with TRBJ2-6; TRBD2 might be the D (6 bases). The germline V gene has CDR1 ENHRY and CDR2 SYGVKD. Trimming removed 0 bases at V and 0 bases at J, with 15 bases between. There are 19 residues in the CDR3. The CDR3 coding sequence is TGTGCCATCAGTGAGTCCAATGCGGGAACCTCCTCTGGGGCCAACGTCCTGACTTTC. Translation: CAISESNAGTSSGANVLTF.

The rearrangement uses TRBV14 and TRBJ2-1, with D perhaps matching TRBD1 (6 bases). This CDR3 contains 17 residues. CDR1 and CDR2 from the germline V gene are SGHDN and FVKESK. Deletions cut 4 bases from V and 0 bases from J, with 16 bases between. The CDR3 nucleotides read TGTGCCAGCAGCCCGTGGGACACAAGGAGCTCCTACAATGAGCAGTTCTTC. This encodes CASSPWDTRSSYNEQFF.

The chain recombines TRBV6-1 with TRBJ1-5; D is perhaps TRBD1 (5 bases). The V gene's germline CDR1 is MNHNS and CDR2 SASEGT. Trimming shortened V by 8 bases and J by 7 bases, and 21 bases separated the two germline ends. This CDR3 has 15 amino acids. CDR3 protein: CASQYSQGSGQPQHF. In DNA, the CDR3 is TGTGCCAGCCAATACTCTCAGGGCTCAGGGCAGCCCCAGCATTTT.

This clone was observed a few times. The chain recombines TRBV6-5 with TRBJ1-1, with D perhaps matching TRBD1 (5 bases). Trimming left V 0 bases short and J 7 bases short, with 12 bases between. Germline lookup yields CDR1 MNHEY and CDR2 SVGAGI. The CDR3 covers 14 residues. The CDR3 loop is CASSYSKGPSEAFF. CDR3 nucleotides: TGTGCCAGCAGTTACTCGAAGGGGCCAAGTGAAGCTTTCTTT.

This clone was seen a handful of times. This sequence joins TRBV9 and TRBJ1-2; D is ambiguous. Per germline, CDR1 SGDLS and CDR2 YYNGEE. CDR3 length: 15 residues. V was trimmed by 4 bases and J by 3 bases, leaving 16 bases between them. In nucleotides, the CDR3 is TGTGCCAGCAGCTCCGGGAAGAGTGAGTACTATGGCTACACCTTC. Its protein product is CASSSGKSEYYGYTF.

The chain uses TRBV7-9 and TRBJ1-5, with TRBD1 identical over 11 bases. The CDR3 loop spans 14 amino acids. The trim removed 5 bases at V and 5 bases at J, leaving 2 bases unmatched. Germline V gene data show CDR1 as SEHNR and CDR2 as FQNEAQ (reference sequence). The chain's CDR3 is CASSRDRGDQPQHF. CDR3 sequence (DNA): TGTGCCAGCAGCCGGGACAGGGGGGATCAGCCCCAGCATTTT.